One and the same sample provided the 2 T cell receptor beta chains below, sequenced in a study of cytomegalovirus exposure and HLA in healthy donors. In the PCR, 60 Vbeta and 13 Jbeta primers were used. TCRdb's table, derived via immunoSEQ multiplex PCR, lists solely in-frame clones and lacks some. The sample includes about 120,000 clones, around 80% seen only once; the top ten take about 11%. The sample comprised PBMCs. The receptor set was obtained from a man aged 25 to 45 in good health and CMV-seropositive.

This clone has only one observation. This sequence joins TRBV28 and TRBJ2-1; D remains unclear. CDR1 MDHEN and CDR2 SYDVKM come from the germline V gene. Trimming took off 5 bases at V and 3 bases at J, with 11 bases between the two ends. The CDR3 runs 14 residues. CDR3 coding DNA: TGTGCCAGCAGTCCCACGAGGTTCTACAATGAGCAGTTCTTC. Translated, it gives CASSPTRFYNEQFF.

The V gene is TRBV5-4, the J gene TRBJ2-7; TRBD1 is a possible D gene (6 bases). The CDR3 is 14 amino acids. Germline CDR1 is SGHNT and CDR2 is YYREEE (reference sequence). V was clipped by 0 bases and J by 0 bases, with 7 bases between them. The CDR3 spells CASSLEGHSYEQYF. CDR3 DNA: TGTGCCAGCAGCTTGGAGGGACACTCCTACGAGCAGTACTTC.